Presented here are 16 T cell receptor beta chains from one specimen sequenced in a study of patients and donors after allogeneic stem cell transplantation. Each CDR3 protein is one row after TCRdb ran MiXCR on the RT-PCR reads. The sample has 70,000 to 85,000 distinct CDR3 sequences, around 27% seen once. The sample taken for sequencing was blood, either unsorted or a sorted T cell fraction (not recorded which). The receptor source for this set is a human donor who was either an allogeneic HSCT recipient or a stem cell or donor lymphocyte infusion donor (not recorded which). It is not recorded whose cells these are; they may come from a transplant donor.

The rearrangement uses TRBV14 and TRBJ2-3; D gene uncertain. CDR1 and CDR2 (germline): SGHDN, FVKESK. V lost 3 bases and J lost 0, with 7 bases in between. The CDR3 runs 14 residues. CDR3 in DNA: TGTGCCAGCAGCCATGTGAGGAGCACAGATACGCAGTATTTT. Residues: CASSHVRSTDTQYF.

Only a few counts were recorded for this clonotype. V usage is TRBV4-1 and J usage is TRBJ1-1, with a possible D match to TRBD1 (5 bases). The germline V gene encodes CDR1 MGHRA and CDR2 YSYEKL. The V end lost 4 bases, the J end lost 2 bases, and 14 bases lay between the germline ends. The CDR3 spans 15 residues. The CDR3 protein is CASSPNLQVNTEAFF. DNA of the CDR3: TGCGCCAGCAGCCCCAACTTACAGGTAAACACTGAAGCTTTCTTT.

The genes are TRBV7-9 and TRBJ1-3; unclear D gene. V lost 1 base, J lost 4 bases, and 5 bases lay in between. CDR3 size: 13 residues. CDR1 is SEHNR, CDR2 FQNEAQ, per germline (reference sequence). DNA of the CDR3: TGTGCCAGCAGCTTAGGGGGAGGAAACACCATATATTTT. Translating gives CASSLGGGNTIYF.

The genes are TRBV20-1 and TRBJ1-2; D is possibly TRBD1 (6 bases). Germline loops: CDR1 DFQATT, CDR2 SNEGSKA (reference sequence). The CDR3 runs to 14 residues. V dropped 4 bases and J dropped 8 bases, with 20 bases sitting between them. In DNA, the CDR3 is TGCAGTGCTACCTCTCCACAGGGAAGGAGCGGCTACACCTTC. Residues: CSATSPQGRSGYTF.

This clonotype was seen once. The genes are TRBV9 and TRBJ2-7; D perhaps matches TRBD1 (6 bases). The V and J ends lost 0 bases and 1 base respectively, with 8 bases between them. The CDR3 length is 14 residues. CDR1 is SGDLS and CDR2 is YYNGEE in the germline V gene. The CDR3 region has the DNA TGTGCCAGCAGCGTAGGGGACACTTCCTACGAGCAGTACTTC. Its translation is CASSVGDTSYEQYF.

The chain couples TRBV12-3 or TRBV12-4 to TRBJ1-2, with D unclear. CDR3 size: 14 residues. Trimming took off 4 bases at V and 8 bases at J, with 17 bases between the two ends. The DNA of the CDR3 is TGTGCCAGCAGTTGGGCCAGGAACGCTGGAGGCTACACCTTC. Its translation: CASSWARNAGGYTF.

The genes are TRBV9 and TRBJ2-3; 10 bases align to TRBD2. CDR1 and CDR2 from the germline V gene are SGDLS and YYNGEE. V lost 0 bases and J lost 6; bases outside the gene matches: 4. The CDR3 is 15 amino acids. The CDR3: CASSVVGLATDTQYF. CDR3 nucleotides: TGTGCCAGCAGCGTAGTGGGACTAGCGACTGATACGCAGTATTTT.

The chain combines TRBV20-1 with TRBJ2-3; 7 bases fit TRBD2. Losses at the gene ends were 1 base for V and 6 bases for J; bases not matched to a gene: 7. The CDR3 contains 14 residues. CDR1 and CDR2 (germline): DFQATT, SNEGSKA (reference sequence). CDR3: CSARVVGGPDTQYF. The DNA of the CDR3 is TGCAGTGCTAGAGTCGTGGGAGGGCCGGATACGCAGTATTTT.

This clonotype was observed a few times. V gene TRBV20-1 combines with J gene TRBJ1-1, with 8 bases aligning to TRBD1. CDR3 length: 14 amino acids. V gave up 6 bases and J gave up 4 bases; unmatched junction bases: 10. CDR1 and CDR2 from the germline V gene are DFQATT and SNEGSKA (reference sequence). The CDR3 coding sequence is TGCAGTGCCATCGACAGGGGCGCGGGCACTGAAGCTTTCTTT. Its protein product is CSAIDRGAGTEAFF.

The chain recombines TRBV21-1 with TRBJ1-6. TRBV21-1 is marked as a pseudogene. CDR3 length equals 16 residues. The CDR3 loop is CASTLDGPPYNSPLHF. The CDR3 bases are TGTGCCAGCACCTTGGACGGACCCCCCTATAATTCACCCCTCCACTTT.

This rearrangement joins TRBV29-1 to TRBJ2-7, with 8 bases aligning to TRBD1. J was trimmed by 2 bases and V by 6 bases; bases with no gene match: 6. CDR3 length: 13 residues. Germline loops: CDR1 SQVTM, CDR2 ANQGSEA. The CDR3 DNA sequence: TGCAGCGTGGGGGGCAGGGGGCCCTACGAGCAGTACTTC. It encodes CSVGGRGPYEQYF.

This clonotype was observed at least ten times. This chain links TRBV29-1 with TRBJ2-1; D possibly corresponds to TRBD1 (5 bases). The CDR3 runs to 12 residues. V was cut by 3 bases and J by 6 bases, with 9 bases left in between. CDR1 is SQVTM and CDR2 is ANQGSEA in the germline V gene. CDR3: CSVDQTVNEQFF. In DNA form, the CDR3 reads TGCAGCGTTGATCAGACAGTCAATGAGCAGTTCTTC.

This clonotype was counted between two and nine times. The CDR3 loop reads CASSLWQRYEQYF. The CDR3 nucleotides read TGTGCCAGCAGTTTGTGGCAGCGCTACGAGCAGTACTTC. This chain joins TRBV12-3 or TRBV12-4 and TRBJ2-7, with no clear D. Trimming took 3 bases from V and 3 from J, leaving 9 bases between them. This CDR3 contains 13 residues.

The chain is built from TRBV5-1 and TRBJ1-2; D uncertain. The CDR3 is made up of 15 amino acids. CDR1 is SGHRS, CDR2 YFSETQ, per germline. V lost 4 bases, J lost 1 base, and 14 bases lay in between. Written as DNA, the CDR3 is TGCGCCAGCAGCCCCCGGGCCCCGGTTAACTATGGCTACACCTTC. Protein sequence: CASSPRAPVNYGYTF.

V is TRBV20-1 and J is TRBJ2-1, with TRBD2 identical over 12 bases. This CDR3 spans 13 amino acids. CDR1 is DFQATT and CDR2 is SNEGSKA in the germline V gene (reference sequence). For the CDR3, the DNA is TGCAGCAGGACTAGCGGGAACTACAATGAGCAGTTCTTC. Translating it yields CSRTSGNYNEQFF.

This clonotype was seen a few times. The V gene is TRBV20-1, the J gene TRBJ2-3, with D unresolved. The CDR3 is made up of 13 amino acids. V was shortened by 0 bases and J by 0 bases, with 4 bases between the two germline ends. CDR1 and CDR2 from the germline V gene are DFQATT and SNEGSKA (reference sequence). The CDR3 DNA is TGCAGTGCTAGAGACACCAGCACAGATACGCAGTATTTT. It encodes CSARDTSTDTQYF.